Listed here are 27 T cell receptor beta chains from one sample, sequenced in a study of PD-L1 blockade in urothelial cancer. Sequencing used immunoSEQ multiplex PCR; TCRdb keeps in-frame clones, though not all of them. Here the sample spans fewer than 55,000 clones, roughly four fifths being singletons. Sequencing used PBMCs, obtained around atezolizumab (anti-PD-L1) treatment. These receptors originate from a man between 70 and 80 years old with urothelial cancer.

The V gene is TRBV5-1, the J gene TRBJ2-1, with 12 bases aligning to TRBD1. The ends lost 4 bases at V and 7 bases at J; junction bases unmatched: 6. Germline V gene sequence: CDR1 SGHRS, CDR2 YFSETQ. There are 15 residues in the CDR3. CDR3 sequence reads: CASSAGQGARNEQFF. CDR3 DNA sequence: TGCGCCAGCAGCGCGGGACAGGGGGCGCGAAATGAGCAGTTCTTC.

CDR3 DNA: TGTGCCAGCAGCCCCCAGGGGTGGGGGTACGAGCAGTACTTC. This gives the protein CASSPQGWGYEQYF. This chain uses TRBV5-6 with TRBJ2-7, with D possibly matching TRBD1 (6 bases). V dropped 4 bases and J dropped 4 bases, with 15 bases sitting between them. The CDR3 consists of 14 residues. CDR1 is SGHDT, CDR2 YYEEEE, per germline. The full variable domain, its missing parts supplied by reference TRBV5-6 and TRBJ2-7, is DAGVTQSPTHLIKTRGQQVTLRCSPKSGHDTVSWYQQALGQGPQFIFQYYEEEERQRGNFPDRFSGHQFPNYSSELNVNALLLGDSALYLCASSPQGWGYEQYFGPGTRLTVT.

This chain joins TRBV2 and TRBJ2-2; 7 positions match TRBD2. The germline V gene encodes CDR1 SNHLY and CDR2 FYNNEI. V lost 3 bases to trimming and J lost 5 bases; unmatched junction nucleotides: 3. The CDR3 has 14 residues. CDR3 nucleotide sequence: TGTGCCAGCAGTGATCGCGGGAGTACCGGGGAGCTGTTTTTT. It codes for CASSDRGSTGELFF. Looking up the rest from reference TRBV2 and TRBJ2-2 gives the full variable domain: EPEVTQTPSHQVTQMGQEVILRCVPISNHLYFYWYRQILGQKVEFLVSFYNNEISEKSEIFDDQFSVERPDGSNFTLKIRSTKLEDSAMYFCASSDRGSTGELFFGEGSRLTVL.

This sequence joins TRBV5-6 and TRBJ1-1, with D perhaps TRBD1 (6 bases). The length of the CDR3 is 13 residues. The germline CDR1 and CDR2 sequences are SGHDT and YYEEEE. V dropped 7 bases and J dropped 1 base, with 11 bases sitting between them. CDR3 loop: CASVRGQNTEAFF. As DNA, the CDR3 is TGTGCCAGCGTACGGGGACAGAACACTGAAGCTTTCTTT.

This clone showed up just a few times. Other nucleotide sequences from this sample produce the same CDR3. The chain carries TRBV6-1 and TRBJ2-3; D uncertain. Trimming took 6 bases from V and 0 from J, leaving 10 bases between them. CDR3 length: 14 residues. The germline gives CDR1 MNHNS, CDR2 SASEGT. CDR3 sequence: CASRRTGSTDTQYF. The CDR3 DNA follows: TGTGCCAGCAGACGCACCGGGAGCACAGATACGCAGTATTTT.

This clone was seen more than once but under ten times. The gene calls are TRBV5-1 and TRBJ2-1; D is perhaps TRBD1 (6 bases). The germline V and J ends were trimmed by 4 bases and 2 bases, with 10 bases remaining between them. The CDR3 has 14 residues. Germline CDR1 reads SGHRS; CDR2 reads YFSETQ. CDR3 loop: CASSTGQAYNEQFF. In nucleotides, the CDR3 is TGCGCCAGCAGCACGGGACAAGCCTACAATGAGCAGTTCTTC.

The V and J genes are TRBV7-8 and TRBJ1-2; TRBD1 might be the D (5 bases). Trimming stripped 2 bases from V and 8 bases from J, with 12 bases between. Germline lookup yields CDR1 SGHVS and CDR2 FQNEAQ. The CDR3 length is 13 residues. The CDR3 protein is CASSLLGAEGYTF. In nucleotides, the CDR3 is TGTGCCAGCAGCTTACTAGGGGCTGAGGGCTACACCTTC.

This chain joins TRBV7-2 and TRBJ1-3, with no clear D. The ends were cut back, 2 bases at V and 9 bases at J, with 11 bases in the middle. From germline, CDR1 is SGHTA and CDR2 FQGNSA. This CDR3 contains 13 residues. CDR3 coding DNA: TGTGCCAGCAGCTTATCTCCTTCGGGCACCATATATTTT. This codes for CASSLSPSGTIYF. The variable domain in full, completed from reference TRBV7-2 and TRBJ1-3, reads GAGVSQSPSNKVTEKGKDVELRCDPISGHTALYWYRQSLGQGLEFLIYFQGNSAPDKSGLPSDRFSAERTGGSVSTLTIQRTQQEDSAVYLCASSLSPSGTIYFGEGSWLTVV.

The rearrangement joins TRBV5-1 to TRBJ2-3, with D possibly TRBD1 on 5 matching bases. The CDR3 totals 14 residues. The germline V gene has CDR1 SGHRS and CDR2 YFSETQ. Trimming took off 1 base at V and 4 bases at J, with 10 bases between the two ends. As DNA, the CDR3 is TGCGCCAGCAGCTTGTCAGGGTTCCCAGATACGCAGTATTTT. As protein: CASSLSGFPDTQYF.

The gene calls are TRBV18 and TRBJ2-1; perhaps TRBD1 as D (7 bases). The germline V gene encodes CDR1 KGHSH and CDR2 LQKENI. The CDR3 extends over 14 amino acids. Trimming pared 4 bases from V and 8 bases from J, leaving 15 bases between. CDR3: CASSLLGGGDEQFF. The CDR3 nucleotides read TGTGCCAGCTCACTTCTAGGGGGCGGGGATGAGCAGTTCTTC.

This clone was seen once. The chain joins TRBV15 to TRBJ1-1, with 8 bases that match TRBD1. Germline CDR1 reads LNHNV; CDR2 reads YYDKDF (reference sequence). After removal of 5 bases from V and 0 bases from J, the junction contained 2 bases not matched to a gene. CDR3 length: 14 amino acids. The CDR3 DNA reads as TGTGCCACCAGCCAGGACAGGGTGAACACTGAAGCTTTCTTT. It codes for CATSQDRVNTEAFF.

This clone occurred many times. J is TRBJ2-3 and V is TRBV7-3, with 7 bases matching TRBD2. With 3 bases clipped from V and 5 bases from J, the junction kept 5 bases outside the gene matches. CDR3 length: 14 residues. CDR1 and CDR2 (germline): SGHTA, FQGTGA. The CDR3 loop reads CASSLGGPVDTQYF. The CDR3 DNA sequence: TGTGCCAGCAGCTTGGGAGGGCCAGTAGATACGCAGTATTTT.

This clone was detected only once. V is TRBV19 and J is TRBJ2-7; tentative D call: TRBD1 (6 bases). CDR1 is LNHDA, CDR2 SQIVND, per germline (reference sequence). The CDR3 spans 14 residues. The V and J ends lost 3 bases and 1 base respectively, with 10 bases between them. The CDR3, as DNA: TGTGCCAGTAGTATCAACAGGGCGTCCTACGAGCAGTACTTC. This codes for CASSINRASYEQYF.

The chain recombines TRBV5-1 with TRBJ1-4, with 7 bases lining up with TRBD1. The CDR3 is 14 amino acids. Per germline, CDR1 SGHRS and CDR2 YFSETQ. V lost 4 bases, J lost 8 bases, and 8 bases stayed unmatched. The CDR3: CASSQGQSNEKLFF. The CDR3, as DNA: TGCGCCAGCAGCCAGGGACAGAGCAACGAAAAACTGTTTTTT.

This clone was seen more than once but under ten times. The chain couples TRBV7-9 to TRBJ1-1, with a tentative D call TRBD1 (5 bases). The germline CDR1 and CDR2 sequences are SEHNR and FQNEAQ (reference sequence). V was clipped by 4 bases and J by 4 bases, with 10 bases between them. The CDR3 extends over 13 amino acids. CDR3 nucleotides: TGTGCCAGCAGCTACGGACAAGGCACTGAAGCTTTCTTT. Encoded protein: CASSYGQGTEAFF.

This chain connects TRBV10-3 to TRBJ1-1; 9 positions match TRBD1. The CDR3 is made up of 17 amino acids. The germline V gene has CDR1 ENHRY and CDR2 SYGVKD. Trimming cost V 2 bases and J 5 bases; bases outside gene matches: 12. CDR3 nucleotide sequence: TGTGCCATCAGTGAGCCCTCTTTGGGACAGGGTGCGACTGAAGCTTTCTTT. The encoded protein is CAISEPSLGQGATEAFF.

This chain links TRBV7-2 with TRBJ2-3; 8 bases match TRBD2. V was clipped by 5 bases and J by 4 bases; unmatched bases: 8. The CDR3 is 15 residues long. The germline gives CDR1 SGHTA, CDR2 FQGNSA. The CDR3 spells CASSPTGGAPDTQYF. CDR3 nucleotide sequence: TGTGCCAGCAGCCCCACGGGAGGGGCACCAGATACGCAGTATTTT. The full variable domain, with the rest looked up from reference TRBV7-2 and TRBJ2-3, is GAGVSQSPSNKVTEKGKDVELRCDPISGHTALYWYRQSLGQGLEFLIYFQGNSAPDKSGLPSDRFSAERTGGSVSTLTIQRTQQEDSAVYLCASSPTGGAPDTQYFGPGTRLTVL.

The gene calls are TRBV6-1 and TRBJ1-3; no clear D gene. The CDR3 length is 14 residues. From germline, CDR1 is MNHNS and CDR2 SASEGT. V lost 2 bases and J 0 bases, leaving 5 bases between the germline ends. CDR3 residues: CASSETYSGNTIYF. The CDR3 nucleotides read TGTGCCAGCAGTGAAACATACTCTGGAAACACCATATATTTT.

The chain carries TRBV5-4 and TRBJ2-6; TRBD2 matches at 8 bases. V lost 5 bases and J lost 2; bases outside the gene matches: 6. The CDR3 is made up of 16 amino acids. The germline V gene has CDR1 SGHNT and CDR2 YYREEE (reference sequence). In DNA, the CDR3 is TGTGCCAGCAGTTACGCCGGGAGGGCTGGGGCCAACGTCCTGACTTTC. This codes for CASSYAGRAGANVLTF.

This clone was seen a single time. The chain carries TRBV7-8 and TRBJ2-7; no clear D. The V end lost 3 bases, the J end lost 1 base, and 10 bases lay between the germline ends. Germline-derived CDR1 and CDR2 are SGHVS and FQNEAQ. This CDR3 has 14 residues. CDR3 region: CASSLYTNSYEQYF. In DNA form, the CDR3 reads TGTGCCAGCAGCTTGTACACTAATTCCTACGAGCAGTACTTC.

V gene TRBV6-1 combines with J gene TRBJ2-1; 11 nucleotides match TRBD2. The CDR3 has 16 residues. V lost 3 bases, J lost 6 bases, and 7 bases stayed unmatched. From germline, CDR1 is MNHNS and CDR2 SASEGT. CDR3 loop: CASSDAALAGVNEQFF. The CDR3 coding sequence is TGTGCCAGCAGTGACGCAGCACTAGCGGGAGTCAATGAGCAGTTCTTC.

This clone was detected a few times. V is TRBV9 and J is TRBJ2-2, with 13 bases matching TRBD2. After removal of 3 bases from V and 1 base from J, the junction contained 3 bases not matched to a gene. The germline V gene encodes CDR1 SGDLS and CDR2 YYNGEE. The length of the CDR3 is 17 residues. The CDR3 DNA is TGTGCCAGCAGCGCCACTAGCGGGAGGGTGAACACCGGGGAGCTGTTTTTT. Residues: CASSATSGRVNTGELFF.

This clone was picked up one time. The chain employs TRBV18 and TRBJ2-5; 10 nucleotides match TRBD1. The CDR3 is 16 residues long. The J segment lost 1 base and the V segment lost 3 bases, leaving 5 bases of the junction unmatched. Germline lookup yields CDR1 KGHSH and CDR2 LQKENI. The CDR3 DNA reads as TGTGCCAGCTCACCGACCGGGACAGGGGCCCAAGAGACCCAGTACTTC. Its translation is CASSPTGTGAQETQYF.

CDR3 sequence reads: CASSLQTNYGYTF. The CDR3 nucleotides read TGTGCCAGCAGCTTACAAACTAACTATGGCTACACCTTC. This chain connects TRBV7-9 to TRBJ1-2; D gene unclear. V lost 2 bases and J lost 0, with 4 bases in between. The CDR3 consists of 13 residues. CDR1 is SEHNR, CDR2 FQNEAQ, per germline (reference sequence).

This chain connects TRBV29-1 to TRBJ2-5, with 8 bases matching TRBD1. Trimming at V came to 0 bases and at J to 7 bases, leaving 4 bases not matched to a gene. CDR1 and CDR2 (germline): SQVTM, ANQGSEA. CDR3 length equals 13 residues. The CDR3 bases are TGCAGCGTTGAAGACAGGGGGCTCGGGACCCAGTACTTC. Translation: CSVEDRGLGTQYF.

This rearrangement joins TRBV27 to TRBJ1-2, with a tentative D call TRBD1 (6 bases). Per germline, CDR1 MNHEY and CDR2 SMNVEV (reference sequence). This CDR3 spans 13 amino acids. Deletions cut 3 bases from V and 2 bases from J, with 7 bases between. The CDR3 nucleotides are TGTGCCAGCAGTTTCCAGGGGAACTATGGCTACACCTTC. Translating it yields CASSFQGNYGYTF.

There are a few counts of this clone. The chain employs TRBV6-6 and TRBJ1-2; D possibly corresponds to TRBD1 (6 bases). Germline V gene lookup returns CDR1 MNHNY and CDR2 SVGAGI (reference sequence). Trimming cost V 6 bases and J 5 bases, with 10 bases left between them. The CDR3 is made up of 12 amino acids. The CDR3 DNA is TGTGCCAGCAGCCCCGGACAGTATGGCTACACCTTC. The encoded protein is CASSPGQYGYTF.